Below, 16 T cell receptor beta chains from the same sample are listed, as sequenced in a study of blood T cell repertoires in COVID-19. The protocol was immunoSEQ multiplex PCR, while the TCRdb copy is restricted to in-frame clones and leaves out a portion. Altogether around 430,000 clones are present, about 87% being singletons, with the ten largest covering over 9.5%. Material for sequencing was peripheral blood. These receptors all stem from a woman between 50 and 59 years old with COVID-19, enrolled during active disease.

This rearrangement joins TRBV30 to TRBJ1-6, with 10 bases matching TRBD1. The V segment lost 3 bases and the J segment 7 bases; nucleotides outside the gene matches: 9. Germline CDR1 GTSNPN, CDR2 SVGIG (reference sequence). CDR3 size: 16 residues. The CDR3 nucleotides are TGTGCCTGGAGGGGAACCGGGACAGGGGACAATTCACCCCTCCACTTT. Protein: CAWRGTGTGDNSPLHF. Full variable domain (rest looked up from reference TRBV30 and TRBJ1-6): SQTIHQWPATLVQPVGSPLSLECTVEGTSNPNLYWYRQAAGRGLQLLFYSVGIGQISSEVPQNLSASRPQDRQFILSSKKLLLSDSGFYLCAWRGTGTGDNSPLHFGNGTRLTVT.

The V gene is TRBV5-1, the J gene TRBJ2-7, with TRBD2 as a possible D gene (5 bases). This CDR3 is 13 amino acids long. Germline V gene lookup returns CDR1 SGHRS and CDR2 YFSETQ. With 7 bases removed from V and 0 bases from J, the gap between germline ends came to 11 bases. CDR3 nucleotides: TGCGCCAGCGGAAAAGGGAGCTCCTACGAGCAGTACTTC. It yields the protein CASGKGSSYEQYF.

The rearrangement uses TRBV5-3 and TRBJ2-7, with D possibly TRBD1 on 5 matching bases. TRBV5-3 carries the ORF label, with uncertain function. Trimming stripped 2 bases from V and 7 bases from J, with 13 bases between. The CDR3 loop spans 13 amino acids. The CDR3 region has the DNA TGTGCCAGAAGCTTTCTAGTACCAGGGGAGCAGTACTTC. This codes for CARSFLVPGEQYF.

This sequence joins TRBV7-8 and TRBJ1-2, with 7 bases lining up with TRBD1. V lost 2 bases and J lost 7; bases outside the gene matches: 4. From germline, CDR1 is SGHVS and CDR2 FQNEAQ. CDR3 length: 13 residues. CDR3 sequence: CASSLIRDSGYTF. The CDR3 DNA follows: TGTGCCAGCAGCTTAATCAGGGACAGTGGCTACACCTTC. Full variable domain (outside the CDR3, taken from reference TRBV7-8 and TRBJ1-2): GAGVSQSPRYKVAKRGQDVALRCDPISGHVSLFWYQQALGQGPEFLTYFQNEAQLDKSGLPSDRFFAERPEGSVSTLKIQRTQQEDSAVYLCASSLIRDSGYTFGSGTRLTVV.

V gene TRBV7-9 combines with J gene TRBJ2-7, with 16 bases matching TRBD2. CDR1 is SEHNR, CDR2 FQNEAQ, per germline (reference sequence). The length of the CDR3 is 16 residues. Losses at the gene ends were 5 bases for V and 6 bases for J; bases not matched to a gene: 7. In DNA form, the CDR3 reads TGTGCCAGCAGCCCGGGACTAGCGGGGGGGGTTTCCGAGCAGTACTTC. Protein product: CASSPGLAGGVSEQYF.

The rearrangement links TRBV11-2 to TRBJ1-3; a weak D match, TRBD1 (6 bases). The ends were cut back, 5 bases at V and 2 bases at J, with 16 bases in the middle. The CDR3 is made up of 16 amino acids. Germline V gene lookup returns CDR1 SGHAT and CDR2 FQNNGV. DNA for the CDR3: TGTGCCAGCAGCCAAGCGAGAGGGGGAGCTGGAAACACCATATATTTT. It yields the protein CASSQARGGAGNTIYF.

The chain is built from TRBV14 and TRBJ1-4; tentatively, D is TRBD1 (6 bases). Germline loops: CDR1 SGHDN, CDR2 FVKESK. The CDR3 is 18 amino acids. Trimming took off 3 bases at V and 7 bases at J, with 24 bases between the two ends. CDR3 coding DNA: TGTGCCAGCAGCCAGGAAGGACAGACCTTCACAAAGGTTGAAAAACTGTTTTTT. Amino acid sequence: CASSQEGQTFTKVEKLFF. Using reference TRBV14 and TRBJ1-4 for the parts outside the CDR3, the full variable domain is EAGVTQFPSHSVIEKGQTVTLRCDPISGHDNLYWYRRVMGKEIKFLLHFVKESKQDESGMPNNRFLAERTGGTYSTLKVQPAELEDSGVYFCASSQEGQTFTKVEKLFFGSGTQLSVL.

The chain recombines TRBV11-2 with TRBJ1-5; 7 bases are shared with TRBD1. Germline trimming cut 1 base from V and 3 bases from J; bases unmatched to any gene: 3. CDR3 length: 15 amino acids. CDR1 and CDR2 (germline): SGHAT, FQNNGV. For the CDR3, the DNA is TGTGCCAGCAGCTTAGGGACAGGCTCCAATCAGCCCCAGCATTTT. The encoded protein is CASSLGTGSNQPQHF.

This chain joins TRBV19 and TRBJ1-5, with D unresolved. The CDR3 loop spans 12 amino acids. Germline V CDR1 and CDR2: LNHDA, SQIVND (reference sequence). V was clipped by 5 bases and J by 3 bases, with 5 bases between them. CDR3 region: CASSPYNQPQHF. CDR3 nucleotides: TGTGCCAGTAGTCCGTACAATCAGCCCCAGCATTTT.

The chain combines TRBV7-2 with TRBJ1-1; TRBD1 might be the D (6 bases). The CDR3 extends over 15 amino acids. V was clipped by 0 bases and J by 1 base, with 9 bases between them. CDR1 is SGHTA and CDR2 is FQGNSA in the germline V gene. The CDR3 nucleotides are TGTGCCAGCAGCTTAGCGCAGACAGGGAACACTGAAGCTTTCTTT. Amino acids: CASSLAQTGNTEAFF.

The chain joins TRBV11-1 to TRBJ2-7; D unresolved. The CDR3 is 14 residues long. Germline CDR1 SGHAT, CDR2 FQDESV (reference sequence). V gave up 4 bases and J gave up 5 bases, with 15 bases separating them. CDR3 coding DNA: TGTGCCAGCAGCTCCGGGTATATGAGGAACGAGCAGTACTTC. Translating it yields CASSSGYMRNEQYF.

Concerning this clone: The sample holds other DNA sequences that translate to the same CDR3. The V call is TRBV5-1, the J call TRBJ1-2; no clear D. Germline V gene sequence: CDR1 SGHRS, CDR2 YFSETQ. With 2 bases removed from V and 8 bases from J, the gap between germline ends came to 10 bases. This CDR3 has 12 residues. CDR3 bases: TGCGCCAGCAGCTTAGGAGGGTCCGGCTACACCTTC. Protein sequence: CASSLGGSGYTF. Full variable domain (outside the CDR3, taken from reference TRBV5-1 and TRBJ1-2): KAGVTQTPRYLIKTRGQQVTLSCSPISGHRSVSWYQQTPGQGLQFLFEYFSETQRNKGNFPGRFSGRQFSNSRSEMNVSTLELGDSALYLCASSLGGSGYTFGSGTRLTVV.

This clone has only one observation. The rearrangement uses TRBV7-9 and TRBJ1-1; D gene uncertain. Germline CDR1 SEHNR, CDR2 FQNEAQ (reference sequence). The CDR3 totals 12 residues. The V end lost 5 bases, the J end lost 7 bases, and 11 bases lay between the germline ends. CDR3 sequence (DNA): TGTGCCAGCAGCCCCGGAGGGCGTGAAGCTTTCTTT. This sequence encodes CASSPGGREAFF.

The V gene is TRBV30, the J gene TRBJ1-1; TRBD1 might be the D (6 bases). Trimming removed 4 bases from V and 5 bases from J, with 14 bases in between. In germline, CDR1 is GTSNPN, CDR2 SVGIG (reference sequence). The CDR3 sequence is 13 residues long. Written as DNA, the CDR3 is TGTGCCTGGAAACGGGGGGGCCGGACTGAAGCTTTCTTT. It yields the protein CAWKRGGRTEAFF.

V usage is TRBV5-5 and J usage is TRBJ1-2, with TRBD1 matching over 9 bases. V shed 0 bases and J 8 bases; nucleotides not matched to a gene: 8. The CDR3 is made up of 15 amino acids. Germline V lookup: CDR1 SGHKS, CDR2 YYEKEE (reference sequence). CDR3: CASSLGPQGAMGYTF. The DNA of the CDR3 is TGTGCCAGCAGCTTGGGGCCACAGGGGGCGATGGGCTACACCTTC.

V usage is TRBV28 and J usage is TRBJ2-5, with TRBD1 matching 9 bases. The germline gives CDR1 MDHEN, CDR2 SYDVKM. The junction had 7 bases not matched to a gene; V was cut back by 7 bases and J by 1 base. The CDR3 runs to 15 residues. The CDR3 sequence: CASTPGTGSQETQYF. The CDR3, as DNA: TGTGCCAGCACACCCGGGACAGGGAGCCAAGAGACCCAGTACTTC.